This section outlines one TCR beta chain sequence together with its context. These data come from a study of blood T cell repertoires in COVID-19. The recovered donors of Cohort 3 showed two negative PCRs, clearance, or symptom resolution. V shed 0 bases and J shed 10 bases, with 16 bases lying between them. The CDR3 has 16 amino acids. Germline V gene sequence: CDR1 MNHEY, CDR2 SVGAGI. The protocol was immunoSEQ multiplex PCR, while the TCRdb copy is restricted to in-frame clones and leaves out a portion. This table holds roughly 190,000 clones, roughly nine tenths found once. The source is a woman aged 25 to 39 who had recovered from COVID-19. Sequenced material: PBMCs or T cells enriched from blood (not recorded which). This chain uses TRBV6-5 with TRBJ1-6; D is unresolved. CDR3: CASSYSTVGGRSPLHF. CDR3 coding DNA: TGTGCCAGCAGTTACTCGACGGTTGGAGGGCGATCACCCCTCCACTTT.